The clone carrying this T cell receptor beta chain has more than one count but fewer than ten. Its antigen is still unknown. Prepared libraries of TCR beta cDNA carried unique molecular identifiers. T cells numbering roughly 1 to 10 million gave rise to a few hundred thousand cDNA molecules. Each CDR3 protein is one row after TCRdb ran MiXCR on the PCR reads. Of about 680,000 distinct CDR3 sequences in the sample, roughly three fifths were seen once. The data are from a study of post-analysis software for immune sequencing data. Study results and caveats: The study found TRBV5-6, TRBV5-1 and TRBV20-1 among several TRBV segments more frequent in patients than controls. Controls significantly exceeded multiple sclerosis patients in normalized Chao1 diversity.

This CDR3 is built from 16 residues. V gave up 3 bases and J gave up 6 bases; unmatched junction bases: 12. From germline, CDR1 is DFQATT and CDR2 SNEGSKA (reference sequence). The receptor was derived from a girl aged 2-9 years with multiple sclerosis. Specimen: blood. This chain joins TRBV20-1 and TRBJ1-4, with TRBD1 matching 8 bases. CDR3 sequence: CSASRTGYELDEKLFF. The CDR3 coding sequence is TGCAGTGCTAGCAGGACAGGGTATGAATTAGATGAAAAACTGTTTTTT.